Shown below are 6 T cell receptor beta chains from a single sample sequenced in a study of cytomegalovirus exposure and HLA in healthy donors (dated by TCRdb to 2016 to 2017). Libraries were prepared through the immunoSEQ multiplex PCR assay. The multiplex PCR relied on a mix of 60 forward primers for TCR Vbeta segments and 13 reverse primers for TCR Jbeta segments. Entries here come from immuneACCESS through TCRdb and include only in-frame sequences with V and J called. Some clones fail to appear in such tables; in the studies checked, an unresolved V gene covers under half of the shortfall, and the cause of the remainder is unknown. The sample yields roughly 200,000 clones; roughly four fifths were counted once. The top ten clonotypes cover over 1.5% of the sample. The sample taken for sequencing was PBMCs. These receptors were taken from a man aged 50-60 years in good health and CMV-seronegative.

The rearrangement uses TRBV19 and TRBJ2-3, with D perhaps matching TRBD2 (6 bases). Looked up from germline, CDR1 is LNHDA and CDR2 is SQIVND (reference sequence). Deletions cut 6 bases from V and 5 bases from J, with 15 bases between. This CDR3 region has 14 residues. CDR3 in amino acids: CASSPGQGGDTQYF. DNA for the CDR3: TGTGCCAGTAGCCCGGGGCAGGGAGGAGATACGCAGTATTTT.

This clone was counted a few times. The rearrangement uses TRBV6-1 and TRBJ2-1, with TRBD2 identical over 9 bases. From germline, CDR1 is MNHNS and CDR2 SASEGT. V was pared by 3 bases and J by 6 bases, with 6 bases of the junction left unmatched. The CDR3 spans 15 residues. CDR3 loop: CASSDGSGRTNEQFF. The CDR3 DNA is TGTGCCAGCAGTGACGGGAGCGGGAGGACCAATGAGCAGTTCTTC.

V and J are TRBV5-1 and TRBJ1-1; D is unclear. Trimming removed 1 base from V and 2 bases from J, with 18 bases in between. In germline, CDR1 is SGHRS, CDR2 YFSETQ. This CDR3 spans 17 amino acids. The CDR3 reads CASSLLSSGSTNTEAFF. The DNA for the CDR3 is TGCGCCAGCAGCTTGTTGAGTTCGGGGTCTACTAACACTGAAGCTTTCTTT. Full variable domain (missing parts from reference TRBV5-1 and TRBJ1-1): KAGVTQTPRYLIKTRGQQVTLSCSPISGHRSVSWYQQTPGQGLQFLFEYFSETQRNKGNFPGRFSGRQFSNSRSEMNVSTLELGDSALYLCASSLLSSGSTNTEAFFGQGTRLTVV.

This chain links TRBV7-2 with TRBJ1-2, with D maybe TRBD1 (5 bases). V gave up 1 base and J gave up 5 bases, with 11 bases separating them. The CDR3 consists of 14 residues. From germline, CDR1 is SGHTA and CDR2 FQGNSA. The CDR3 region has the DNA TGTGCCAGCAGCTTAGAGGGGTCTCGGTATGGCTACACCTTC. It is translated as CASSLEGSRYGYTF.

J is TRBJ2-4 and V is TRBV15; D is possibly TRBD1 (6 bases). Germline loops: CDR1 LNHNV, CDR2 YYDKDF (reference sequence). The CDR3 loop spans 20 amino acids. V was trimmed by 2 bases and J by 0 bases, leaving 23 bases between them. The CDR3 loop reads CATSRPKGQQVLLAKNIQYF. The CDR3 DNA is TGTGCCACCAGCAGACCCAAGGGACAACAGGTGTTACTAGCCAAAAACATTCAGTACTTC.

This chain uses TRBV13 with TRBJ1-2; 7 nucleotides match TRBD1. This CDR3 region has 16 residues. With V trimmed by 1 base and J by 0 bases, 5 bases remained unmatched. Germline V gene lookup returns CDR1 PRHDT and CDR2 FYEKMQ (reference sequence). CDR3 DNA sequence: TGTGCCAGCAGCTTAGTAAGGGGGCAGGCTAACTATGGCTACACCTTC. The encoded protein is CASSLVRGQANYGYTF.